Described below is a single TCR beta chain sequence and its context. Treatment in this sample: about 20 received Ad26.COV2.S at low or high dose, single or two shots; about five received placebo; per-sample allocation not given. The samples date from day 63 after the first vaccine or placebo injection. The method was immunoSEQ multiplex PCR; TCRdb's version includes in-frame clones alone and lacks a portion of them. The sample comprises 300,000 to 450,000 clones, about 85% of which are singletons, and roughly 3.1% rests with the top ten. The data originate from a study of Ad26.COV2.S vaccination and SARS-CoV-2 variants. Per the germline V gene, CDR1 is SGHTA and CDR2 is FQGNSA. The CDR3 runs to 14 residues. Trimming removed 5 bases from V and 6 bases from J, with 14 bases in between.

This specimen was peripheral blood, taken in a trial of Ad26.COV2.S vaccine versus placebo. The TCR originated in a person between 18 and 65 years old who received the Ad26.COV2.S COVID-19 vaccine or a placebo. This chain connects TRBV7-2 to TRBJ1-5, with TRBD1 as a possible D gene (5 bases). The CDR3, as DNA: TGTGCCAGCAGCCCCGACAGCCCCCTTCAGCCCCAGCATTTT. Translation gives CASSPDSPLQPQHF.